One sample yielded the 25 T cell receptor beta chains listed below, sequenced in a study of blood T cell repertoires in COVID-19. Produced via immunoSEQ multiplex PCR; TCRdb's table is partial and in-frame only. The sample has about 130,000 clones, about 74% seen once. Sequenced sample: peripheral blood. The receptors originated from a man aged 60 to 69 with acute or convalescent COVID-19.

V gene TRBV12-3 or TRBV12-4 combines with J gene TRBJ1-5; weak D call: TRBD1 (6 bases). The CDR3 totals 13 residues. Trimming pared 4 bases from V and 8 bases from J, leaving 12 bases between. CDR3 in DNA: TGTGCCAGCAGTTCGGGGGGCAGGGAGCCCCAGCATTTT. It is translated as CASSSGGREPQHF.

This chain connects TRBV5-4 to TRBJ1-2, with TRBD1 matching 12 bases. Trimming at V came to 1 base and at J to 8 bases, leaving 6 bases not matched to a gene. The CDR3 contains 15 residues. Germline values: CDR1 SGHNT, CDR2 YYREEE (reference sequence). The CDR3 DNA reads as TGTGCCAGCAGCTTGCCTGGGACAGGGGGCAAAGGCTACACCTTC. It specifies CASSLPGTGGKGYTF.

In its sample, this clone was seen a few times. The chain joins TRBV4-1 to TRBJ1-5, with a possible D match to TRBD1 (5 bases). Trimming stripped 0 bases from V and 6 bases from J, with 12 bases between. This CDR3 has 15 residues. Per germline, CDR1 MGHRA and CDR2 YSYEKL. CDR3 protein: CASSQDATGFQPQHF. In nucleotides, the CDR3 is TGCGCCAGCAGCCAAGATGCCACAGGCTTTCAGCCCCAGCATTTT.

The sample holds a few counts of this clone. The chain is built from TRBV10-3 and TRBJ1-2, with 9 bases identical to TRBD1. CDR3 length: 16 amino acids. J gave up 3 bases and V 6 bases, and 11 bases lay outside the gene matches. Germline V gene data show CDR1 as ENHRY and CDR2 as SYGVKD. The CDR3, as DNA: TGTGCCATCAGCGATCCTACGGACAGGGGAGACTATGGCTACACCTTC. The encoded protein is CAISDPTDRGDYGYTF.

This chain links TRBV14 with TRBJ2-1; 10 nucleotides agree with TRBD2. This CDR3 spans 14 amino acids. Germline CDR1 reads SGHDN; CDR2 reads FVKESK. V dropped 5 bases and J dropped 6; count of bases not matched to a gene: 4. Here the CDR3 DNA reads TGTGCCAGCAGCTTGGGACTAGCGATCAATGAGCAGTTCTTC. Its translation is CASSLGLAINEQFF.

The chain employs TRBV19 and TRBJ2-5; 7 bases agree with TRBD1. Per germline, CDR1 LNHDA and CDR2 SQIVND (reference sequence). Unmatched junction bases numbered 12, after V lost 4 bases and J lost 4 bases. The CDR3 covers 16 residues. The CDR3 spells CASSTPFQTGRETQYF. In DNA form, the CDR3 reads TGTGCCAGTAGTACCCCATTCCAGACAGGGAGAGAGACCCAGTACTTC.

The genes are TRBV5-1 and TRBJ2-1; 8 nucleotides align to TRBD1. The CDR3 length is 18 residues. The ends lost 1 base at V and 0 bases at J; junction bases unmatched: 9. Germline V gene sequence: CDR1 SGHRS, CDR2 YFSETQ. The DNA for the CDR3 is TGCGCCAGCAGCTTGTTCCAGGGGGCCGCAGTCTCCTACAATGAGCAGTTCTTC. As protein: CASSLFQGAAVSYNEQFF.

This chain joins TRBV28 and TRBJ2-7; the match to TRBD2 covers 9 bases. Germline CDR1 reads MDHEN; CDR2 reads SYDVKM. The CDR3 spans 15 residues. Losses at the gene ends were 3 bases for V and 4 bases for J; bases not matched to a gene: 7. CDR3 loop: CASSLNSGGSYEQYF. As DNA, the CDR3 is TGTGCCAGCAGTTTGAATAGCGGGGGTTCATACGAGCAGTACTTC.

V gene TRBV2 combines with J gene TRBJ1-1; no definite D call. The germline V gene encodes CDR1 SNHLY and CDR2 FYNNEI. V lost 5 bases and J 0 bases, leaving 13 bases between the germline ends. The CDR3 extends over 15 amino acids. The CDR3 here is CASSSQVTLNTEAFF. As DNA, the CDR3 is TGTGCCAGCAGTTCCCAGGTAACCCTGAACACTGAAGCTTTCTTT. The variable domain in full, with the rest retrieved from reference TRBV2 and TRBJ1-1, is EPEVTQTPSHQVTQMGQEVILRCVPISNHLYFYWYRQILGQKVEFLVSFYNNEISEKSEIFDDQFSVERPDGSNFTLKIRSTKLEDSAMYFCASSSQVTLNTEAFFGQGTRLTVV.

The rearrangement links TRBV11-2 to TRBJ2-7, with unresolved D. This CDR3 is 13 amino acids long. Trimming took 4 bases from V and 2 from J, leaving 9 bases between them. Germline CDR1 and CDR2: SGHAT and FQNNGV. CDR3 sequence reads: CASSSYAPYEQYF. The CDR3 coding sequence is TGTGCCAGCAGCTCCTACGCCCCCTACGAGCAGTACTTC.

The chain employs TRBV27 and TRBJ1-2; D is perhaps TRBD1 (6 bases). CDR1 MNHEY and CDR2 SMNVEV come from the germline V gene (reference sequence). The CDR3 spans 15 residues. Trimming shortened V by 8 bases and J by 5 bases, and 21 bases separated the two germline ends. CDR3 amino acids: CASSRPGQGFYGYTF. The DNA for the CDR3 is TGTGCCAGCTCAAGACCTGGGCAGGGGTTTTATGGCTACACCTTC.

This chain links TRBV5-1 with TRBJ2-1, with TRBD2 matching 7 bases. The CDR3 spans 15 residues. Germline CDR1 SGHRS, CDR2 YFSETQ. With V trimmed by 3 bases and J by 6 bases, 9 bases remained unmatched. CDR3 coding DNA: TGCGCCAGCAGCTATCTAGCGGAGGGGTCCAATGAGCAGTTCTTC. Translated: CASSYLAEGSNEQFF.

J is TRBJ2-1 and V is TRBV7-9; 11 bases match TRBD1. This CDR3 is built from 15 residues. Germline V CDR1 and CDR2: SEHNR, FQNEAQ (reference sequence). With V trimmed by 1 base and J by 5 bases, 1 base remained unmatched. The CDR3 region is CASSLGTGGHNEQFF. As DNA, the CDR3 is TGTGCCAGCAGCTTAGGGACAGGGGGCCACAATGAGCAGTTCTTC.

This clone has more than one count but fewer than ten. The CDR3 sequence: CASSIGSAGGLTDTQYF. Written as DNA, the CDR3 is TGTGCCAGTAGTATAGGGTCAGCGGGGGGACTCACAGATACGCAGTATTTT. The chain is built from TRBV19 and TRBJ2-3, with TRBD2 matching over 9 bases. CDR3 length equals 17 residues. Trimming took 1 base from V and 2 from J; bases not matched to a gene: 7. Germline V lookup: CDR1 LNHDA, CDR2 SQIVND (reference sequence).

The V and J genes are TRBV5-1 and TRBJ2-1; 9 bases agree with TRBD2. Germline V CDR1 and CDR2: SGHRS, YFSETQ. V lost 4 bases and J lost 4; bases outside the gene matches: 9. CDR3 size: 16 residues. The CDR3 sequence is CASSARTSELYNEQFF. The CDR3 coding sequence is TGCGCCAGCAGCGCCCGGACTAGCGAGTTATACAATGAGCAGTTCTTC.

As concerns this clone: The junction does not match germline at one end; this may be a read error. The chain has TRBV2 and TRBJ1-1; no firm D call. Germline V gene data show CDR1 as SNHLY and CDR2 as FYNNEI. CDR3 length: 13 amino acids. CDR3 loop: CASSRRENIEAFF. In DNA form, the CDR3 reads TGTGCCAGCAGTCGACGGGAGAACATTGAAGCTTTCTTT.

The chain combines TRBV21-1 with TRBJ2-5; the D call in the table, TRBD1, was not verified against the DNA. TRBV21-1 corresponds to a pseudogene. This CDR3 spans 15 amino acids. The CDR3 region is CASSNKDRVGETQYF. The CDR3 DNA follows: TGTGCCAGCAGCAACAAAGACAGGGTTGGAGAGACCCAGTACTTC.

This clone was seen only once. V usage is TRBV2 and J usage is TRBJ2-3; 7 bases align to TRBD1. With 4 bases clipped from V and 2 bases from J, the junction kept 6 bases outside the gene matches. The V gene's germline CDR1 is SNHLY and CDR2 FYNNEI. The CDR3 is 15 amino acids. This CDR3 reads CASSGQGLVTDTQYF. The DNA of the CDR3 is TGTGCCAGCAGTGGACAGGGTTTAGTCACAGATACGCAGTATTTT.

The rearrangement uses TRBV7-2 and TRBJ2-7, with TRBD1 matching over 7 bases. V lost 5 bases, J lost 1 base, and 8 bases stayed unmatched. This CDR3 region has 15 residues. Germline V CDR1 and CDR2: SGHTA, FQGNSA. CDR3 DNA: TGTGCCAGCAGCAAGATTCCGGGACAGTCCTACGAGCAGTACTTC. Protein: CASSKIPGQSYEQYF.

The chain employs TRBV30 and TRBJ1-3, with 7 bases that match TRBD1. The CDR3 is 15 amino acids. Germline V gene lookup returns CDR1 GTSNPN and CDR2 SVGIG (reference sequence). Unmatched junction bases numbered 9, after V lost 4 bases and J lost 3 bases. Here the CDR3 DNA reads TGTGCCTGGATCAAATGGACAGGAGGTGGAAACACCATATATTTT. Translating gives CAWIKWTGGGNTIYF. Filled out from reference TRBV30 and TRBJ1-3, the complete variable domain reads SQTIHQWPATLVQPVGSPLSLECTVEGTSNPNLYWYRQAAGRGLQLLFYSVGIGQISSEVPQNLSASRPQDRQFILSSKKLLLSDSGFYLCAWIKWTGGGNTIYFGEGSWLTVV.

The rearrangement uses TRBV12-5 and TRBJ1-1, with TRBD1 as a possible D gene (5 bases). Germline CDR1 and CDR2: LGHNT and FRNRAP. V lost 6 bases to trimming and J lost 1 base, with 12 bases between them. This CDR3 comprises 14 residues. Written as DNA, the CDR3 is TGTGCTAGTGGCAAAAACGGACAGAACACTGAAGCTTTCTTT. Its protein is CASGKNGQNTEAFF.

The chain combines TRBV5-8 with TRBJ1-5; 8 nucleotides agree with TRBD1. Germline CDR1 is SGHTS and CDR2 is YDEGEE. This CDR3 comprises 15 residues. V gave up 4 bases and J gave up 4 bases; unmatched junction bases: 7. The chain's CDR3 is CASSDRTGHNQPQHF. CDR3 DNA: TGTGCCAGCAGCGACCGGACAGGGCATAATCAGCCCCAGCATTTT.

V and J are TRBV7-9 and TRBJ1-2; 11 positions agree with TRBD1. The junction had 6 bases not matched to a gene; V was cut back by 5 bases and J by 7 bases. Germline V gene sequence: CDR1 SEHNR, CDR2 FQNEAQ (reference sequence). The CDR3 consists of 14 residues. The CDR3 region is CASSQGQGAGGYTF. The CDR3 bases are TGTGCCAGCAGCCAAGGACAGGGGGCGGGTGGCTACACCTTC.

The V gene is TRBV11-3, the J gene TRBJ2-1, with no clear D. Trimming shortened V by 1 base and J by 10 bases, and 11 bases separated the two germline ends. The CDR3 totals 13 residues. Germline loops: CDR1 SGHNT, CDR2 YENEEA. The DNA for the CDR3 is TGTGCCAGCAGCTTAGTGGCCGCGAGGGAGCAGTTCTTC. Amino acids: CASSLVAAREQFF.

The chain recombines TRBV19 with TRBJ2-7; 8 bases agree with TRBD2. CDR1 LNHDA and CDR2 SQIVND come from the germline V gene (reference sequence). V lost 2 bases, J lost 2 bases, and 2 bases stayed unmatched. CDR3 length equals 14 residues. CDR3 nucleotides: TGTGCCAGTAGTATATTTAGCGGGGCCTACGAGCAGTACTTC. This codes for CASSIFSGAYEQYF.